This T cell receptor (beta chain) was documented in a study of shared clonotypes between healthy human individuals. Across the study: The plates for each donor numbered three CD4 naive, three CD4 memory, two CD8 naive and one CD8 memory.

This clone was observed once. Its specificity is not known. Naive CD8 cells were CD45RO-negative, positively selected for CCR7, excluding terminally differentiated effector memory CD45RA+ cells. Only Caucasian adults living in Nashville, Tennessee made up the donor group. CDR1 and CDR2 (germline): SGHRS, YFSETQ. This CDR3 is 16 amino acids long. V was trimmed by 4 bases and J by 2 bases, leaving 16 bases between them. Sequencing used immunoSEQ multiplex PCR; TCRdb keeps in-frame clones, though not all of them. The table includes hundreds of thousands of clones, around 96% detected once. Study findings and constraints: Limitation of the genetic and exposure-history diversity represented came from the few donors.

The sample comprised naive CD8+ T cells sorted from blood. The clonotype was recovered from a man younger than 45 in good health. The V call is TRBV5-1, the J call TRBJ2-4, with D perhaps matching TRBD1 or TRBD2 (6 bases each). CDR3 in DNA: TGCGCCAGCAGCCCGAGGGGGGTCTCTACCAAAAACATTCAGTACTTC. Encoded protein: CASSPRGVSTKNIQYF.